This record covers a single T cell receptor beta chain. This sample is drawn from a study of CD8 T cells in Susac syndrome. The CDR3 is made up of 15 amino acids. Trimming removed 9 bases from V and 4 bases from J; junction bases left unmatched: 11. RNA was extracted with the RNeasy kit, and a quantity of about 0.45 to 1 ug was reverse transcribed using random hexamers. MiXCR, applied by TCRdb to the immunoSEQ multiplex PCR reads, yields one record per CDR3 protein. Seen here are around 280,000 distinct CDR3 sequences, about 91% observed once, and the top ten hold 0.065%. Sequenced material: CD4+ T cells from PBMCs. The rearrangement links TRBV12-3 or TRBV12-4 to TRBJ1-5, with 8 bases identical to TRBD1. The receptor's source is a human donor with multiple sclerosis. The CDR3 DNA sequence: TGTGCCAGTGGGGGGCAGGGGGCGTATAATCAGCCCCAGCATTTT. Translating gives CASGGQGAYNQPQHF.